This TCR beta chain was captured in a study of human T cells and chemical hapten exposure (dated by TCRdb to the early 2020s). Some background on the complete study: For sensitization, 2% DPC in acetone was applied to a roughly 2 cm by roughly 2 cm area of upper inner arm skin. Blood for TCR sequencing was provided by twenty-nine alopecia patients at one to four time points (pre-sensitization, 2, 6 and 24 weeks). Patient blood was sampled pre-sensitization (week 0) and at 2, 6 and about 24 weeks after DPC sensitization. In alopecia patients, the study followed how the peripheral blood TCR repertoire changed in vivo over primary and secondary sensitization to diphenylcyclopropenone (DPC), a hapten. The patient cohort, mostly female, included alopecia areata with under or over 50% scalp involvement, alopecia totalis and alopecia universalis. Libraries were combined into a pool for sequencing, and differences in TCR yield between samples came mainly from small differences in library volumes within the pool. Patch testing was done on the upper back using Finn chambers containing 0.01% DPC, and results were scored after 6 days according to International Contact Dermatitis Research Group standards. Weekly therapeutic DPC doses were additionally applied to the scalp of patients throughout the roughly 25-week study period. Points the paper makes about the study in general: Because all patients had alopecia, a presumed autoimmune disease, the immune response of the patients might differ from that of healthy individuals. Expanded TCRs formed significantly more large CDR3 similarity clusters than pre-sensitization or healthy control sets, consistent with antigen-driven responses. A positive correlation was found between the number of PT1 expanded TCRs and patch test score, with significance reached at thresholds 8, 16 and 32 but not 4. DPC sensitization did not change how many TCRs were above 1 in 1000 frequency, and no evidence was found of alterations in global repertoire structure. After repeated subsampling, the strength of the expansion versus patch-test correlation and the threshold at which it became significant changed.

Library preparation used RACE. The sequencing machine was a NextSeq 500. Library preparation attached unique molecular identifiers to individual cDNA molecules for quantitative, reproducible TCR counting. For every blood RNA sample, sequencing covered both the TCR alpha and TCR beta chains. Per the authors' processing: Samples had a median of roughly 87,000 TCRs, with a range from 23,224 to 690,600. V, J and CDR3 annotation of the TCR reads was performed with the Decombinator software suite. Every sample was subsampled to the same number of TCRs (28,000) for the PS versus PT1 abundance plots. TCRs were defined as expanded if absent before sensitization and observed at least eight times at the 2-week time point. TCRdb reanalyzed the raw reads on its own, using fastp at Q25 for trimming and MiXCR for clone calling, and kept in-frame beta chains. Rows with one shared CDR3 protein collapse into an entry with the most common genes and DNA. TCRdb assigned the V and J calls; the authors' analysis was not used. The sample records 95,000 to 100,000 distinct CDR3 sequences, less than 14% of which are singletons. Around 3.1% of the sample is taken by the ten largest.

The meaning of the sample's time point label: pre-sensitization, week 0. The meaning of the sample's treatment or condition label: therapeutic diphenylcyclopropenone sensitization with weekly scalp DPC. At every patch-test visit, the blood draw took place before the patch test was put on. Eligible patients were aged 18 to 70, diagnosed with alopecia, deemed suitable for DPC therapy, and excluded if pregnant. Total RNA was extracted from unfractionated whole blood that had been collected in Tempus Blood RNA tubes. With regard to this clonotype: There is no known antigen for this receptor. No quality values exist for individual bases; no much larger clone is one base distant.

The receptor was isolated from a woman in her fifties or sixties with alopecia areata. Some clones in this sample may be carry-over from other donors' samples. The sequencing used whole blood, collected in connection with sensitization to the hapten diphenylcyclopropenone (DPC).

The CDR3 here reads CSAGLAGAYNEQFF. The DNA is TGCAGTGCTGGACTAGCGGGGGCGTACAATGAGCAGTTCTTC. The chain was built from TRBV20-1 and TRBJ2-1, with 13 bases in between that match TRBD2. CDR1 and CDR2, per the germline V gene (reference sequence), are DFQATT and SNEGSKA. The CDR3 holds 14 amino acids from the cysteine to the phenylalanine. Only CDR3 DNA remains: 42 bases, in frame from the first base. Unmatched junction bases come to 2, with V trimmed by 5 bases and J by 4 bases.